This TCR beta chain was captured by sequencing in a study of T-cell memory formation after mild COVID-19. On the study more broadly: In these data, TCR clusters were largely donor specific.

Study observations and caveats: Contracting clones from day 15 to 85 showed balanced CD4/CD8; later expanders favored CD4+. Several responding clones turned up in pre-infection memory, indicating that cross-reactive memory may have taken part.

In germline, CDR1 is SGHTA, CDR2 FQGNSA. This CDR3 contains 16 residues. Trimming removed 0 bases at V and 8 bases at J, with 17 bases between. For this clonotype: Its antigen is unknown.

MiXCR was run by TCRdb on the 5' RACE reads, yielding one entry per CDR3 protein. The data contain about 620,000 distinct CDR3 sequences, roughly 17% of them seen just once; the ten biggest clones take up around 12%. This chain links TRBV7-2 with TRBJ2-1; D possibly corresponds to TRBD2 (7 bases). Sequences were obtained from PBMCs or a T cell subset sorted from them (not recorded which). The source of this sequence is an adult woman who had mild COVID-19 (a few samples of this study predate the infection). Cell type and time point are not known. CDR3 sequence (DNA): TGTGCCAGCAGCTTAGCCGGACTAGGGGGTAGGGATGAGCAGTTCTTC. As protein: CASSLAGLGGRDEQFF.